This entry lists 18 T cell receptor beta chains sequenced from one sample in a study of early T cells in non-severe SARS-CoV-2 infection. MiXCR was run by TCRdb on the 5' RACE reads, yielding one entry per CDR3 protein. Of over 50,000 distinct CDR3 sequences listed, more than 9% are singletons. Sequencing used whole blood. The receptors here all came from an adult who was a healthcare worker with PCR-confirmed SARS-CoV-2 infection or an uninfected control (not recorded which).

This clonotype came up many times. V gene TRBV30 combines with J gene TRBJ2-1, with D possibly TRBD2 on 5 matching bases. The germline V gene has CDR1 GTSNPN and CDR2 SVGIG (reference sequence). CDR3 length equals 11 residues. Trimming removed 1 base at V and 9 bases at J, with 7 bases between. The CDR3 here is CAWSARGEQFF. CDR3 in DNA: TGTGCCTGGAGTGCCCGGGGTGAGCAGTTCTTC.

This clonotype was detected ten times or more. Here the CDR3 DNA reads TGTGCCAGCAGTGAGGCTGGGACAGGGGTCGGTCAGCCCCAGCATTTT. Translating gives CASSEAGTGVGQPQHF. V is TRBV25-1 and J is TRBJ1-5; 10 nucleotides line up with TRBD1. The CDR3 has 16 amino acids. Germline CDR1 and CDR2: MGHDK and SYGVNS. V lost 3 bases to trimming and J lost 6 bases; unmatched junction nucleotides: 8.

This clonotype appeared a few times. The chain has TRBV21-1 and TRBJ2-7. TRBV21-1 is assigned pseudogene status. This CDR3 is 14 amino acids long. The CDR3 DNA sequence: TGTGCCAGCAGCAACATTAACGGACCCAGGTGGAAGTACGTC. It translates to CASSNINGPRWKYV.

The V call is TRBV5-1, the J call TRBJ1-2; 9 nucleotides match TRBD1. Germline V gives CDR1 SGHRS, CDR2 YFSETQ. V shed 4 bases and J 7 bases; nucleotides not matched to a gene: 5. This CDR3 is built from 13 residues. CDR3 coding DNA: TGCGCCAGCAGCCCGGGACAGGGCGCTGGCTACACCTTC. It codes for CASSPGQGAGYTF.

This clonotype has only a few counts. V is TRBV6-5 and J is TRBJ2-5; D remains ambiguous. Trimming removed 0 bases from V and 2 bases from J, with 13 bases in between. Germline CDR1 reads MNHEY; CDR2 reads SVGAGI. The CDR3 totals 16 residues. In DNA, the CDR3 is TGTGCCAGCAGTTACTCTGGGCGGAGTAAACAAGAGACCCAGTACTTC. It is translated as CASSYSGRSKQETQYF.

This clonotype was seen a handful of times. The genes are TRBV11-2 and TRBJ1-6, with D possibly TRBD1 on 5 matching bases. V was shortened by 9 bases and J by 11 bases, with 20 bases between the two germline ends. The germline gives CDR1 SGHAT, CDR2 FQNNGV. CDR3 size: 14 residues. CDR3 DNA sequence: TGTGCCAGTAGCCTGGGGCAACGGGTAGCACCCCTCCACTTT. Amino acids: CASSLGQRVAPLHF. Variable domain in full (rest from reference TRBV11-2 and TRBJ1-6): EAGVAQSPRYKIIEKRQSVAFWCNPISGHATLYWYQQILGQGPKLLIQFQNNGVVDDSQLPKDRFSAERLKGVDSTLKIQPAKLEDSAVYLCASSLGQRVAPLHFGNGTRLTVT.

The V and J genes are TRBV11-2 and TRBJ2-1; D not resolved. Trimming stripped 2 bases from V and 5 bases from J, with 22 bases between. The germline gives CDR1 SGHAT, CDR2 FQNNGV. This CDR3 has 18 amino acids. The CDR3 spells CASSLLSIVGHANNEQFF. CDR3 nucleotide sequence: TGTGCCAGCAGCTTATTGAGTATTGTTGGCCACGCGAACAATGAGCAGTTCTTC.

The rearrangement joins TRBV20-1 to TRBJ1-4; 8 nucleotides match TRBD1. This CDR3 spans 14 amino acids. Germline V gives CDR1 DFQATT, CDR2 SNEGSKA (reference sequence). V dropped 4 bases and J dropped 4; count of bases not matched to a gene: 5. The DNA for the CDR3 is TGCAGTGCTAACCAGGGGGCGGGTAATGAAAAACTGTTTTTT. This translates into CSANQGAGNEKLFF.

The DNA for the CDR3 is TGTGCCAGTACCTGGGGGGGTCAGAACACTGAAGCTTTCTTT. Residues: CASTWGGQNTEAFF. The rearrangement uses TRBV19 and TRBJ1-1; TRBD1 might be the D (5 bases). Germline V gene sequence: CDR1 LNHDA, CDR2 SQIVND (reference sequence). This CDR3 region has 14 residues. V was clipped by 7 bases and J by 1 base, with 13 bases between them.

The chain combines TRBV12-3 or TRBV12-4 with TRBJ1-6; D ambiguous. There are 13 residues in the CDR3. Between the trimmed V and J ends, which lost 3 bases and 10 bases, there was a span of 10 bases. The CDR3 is CASSFIVESPLHF. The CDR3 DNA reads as TGTGCCAGCAGTTTCATTGTCGAGTCACCCCTCCACTTT.

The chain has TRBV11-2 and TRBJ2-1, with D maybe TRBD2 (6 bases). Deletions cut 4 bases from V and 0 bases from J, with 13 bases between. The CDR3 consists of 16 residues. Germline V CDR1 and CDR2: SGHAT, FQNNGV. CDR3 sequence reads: CASSSQPGGSYNEQFF. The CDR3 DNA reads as TGTGCCAGCAGCTCGCAGCCCGGGGGCTCCTACAATGAGCAGTTCTTC. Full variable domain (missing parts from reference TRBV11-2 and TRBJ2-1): EAGVAQSPRYKIIEKRQSVAFWCNPISGHATLYWYQQILGQGPKLLIQFQNNGVVDDSQLPKDRFSAERLKGVDSTLKIQPAKLEDSAVYLCASSSQPGGSYNEQFFGPGTRLTVL.

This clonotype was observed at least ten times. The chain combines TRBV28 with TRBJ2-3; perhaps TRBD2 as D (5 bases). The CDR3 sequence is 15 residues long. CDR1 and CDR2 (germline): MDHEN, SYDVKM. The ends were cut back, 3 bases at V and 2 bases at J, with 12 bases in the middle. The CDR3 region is CASSLDGVNTDTQYF. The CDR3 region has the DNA TGTGCCAGCAGTTTGGACGGGGTGAACACAGATACGCAGTATTTT. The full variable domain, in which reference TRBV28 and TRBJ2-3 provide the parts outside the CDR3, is DVKVTQSSRYLVKRTGEKVFLECVQDMDHENMFWYRQDPGLGLRLIYFSYDVKMKEKGDIPEGYSVSREKKERFSLILESASTNQTSMYLCASSLDGVNTDTQYFGPGTRLTVL.

The CDR3 spells CASSSGASREETQYF. CDR3 in DNA: TGCGCCAGCAGCAGCGGGGCCTCTCGGGAAGAGACCCAGTACTTC. The chain joins TRBV5-1 to TRBJ2-5, with 7 bases aligning to TRBD2. The trim removed 4 bases at V and 3 bases at J, leaving 9 bases unmatched. In germline, CDR1 is SGHRS, CDR2 YFSETQ. The CDR3 is made up of 15 amino acids.

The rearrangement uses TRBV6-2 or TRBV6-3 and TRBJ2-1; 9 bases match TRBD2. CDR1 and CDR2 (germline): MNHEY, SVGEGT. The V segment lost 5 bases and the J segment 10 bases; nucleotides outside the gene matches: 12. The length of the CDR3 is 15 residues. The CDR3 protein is CASSHSGGHPQEQFF. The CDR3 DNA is TGTGCCAGCAGTCATAGCGGGGGTCATCCCCAGGAGCAGTTCTTC.

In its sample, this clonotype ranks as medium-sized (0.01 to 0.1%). In DNA, the CDR3 is TGTGCCAGCAGTTCTAGCGGGGGGGCCCTCCAAGAGACCCAGTACTTC. It yields the protein CASSSSGGALQETQYF. The chain combines TRBV6-6 with TRBJ2-5, with TRBD2 matching over 12 bases. The CDR3 runs 16 residues. Unmatched junction bases numbered 4, after V lost 4 bases and J lost 1 base. The germline gives CDR1 MNHNY, CDR2 SVGAGI (reference sequence).

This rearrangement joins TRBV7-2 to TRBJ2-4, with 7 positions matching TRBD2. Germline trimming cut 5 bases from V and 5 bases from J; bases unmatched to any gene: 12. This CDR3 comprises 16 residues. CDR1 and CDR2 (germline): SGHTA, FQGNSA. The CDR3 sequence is CASSEIRGDAQNIQYF. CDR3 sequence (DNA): TGTGCCAGCAGCGAGATCCGGGGGGACGCGCAAAACATTCAGTACTTC.

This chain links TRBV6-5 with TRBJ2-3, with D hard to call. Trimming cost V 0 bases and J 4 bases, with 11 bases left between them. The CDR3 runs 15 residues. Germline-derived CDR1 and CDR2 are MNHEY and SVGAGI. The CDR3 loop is CASSYSFSSADTQYF. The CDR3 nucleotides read TGTGCCAGCAGTTACTCGTTCAGTTCTGCAGATACGCAGTATTTT.

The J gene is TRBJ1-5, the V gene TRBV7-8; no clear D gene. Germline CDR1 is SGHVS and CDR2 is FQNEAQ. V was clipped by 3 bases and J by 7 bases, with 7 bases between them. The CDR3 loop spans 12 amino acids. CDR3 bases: TGTGCCAGCAGCTTCCCCCAGCAGCCCCAGCATTTT. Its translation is CASSFPQQPQHF.